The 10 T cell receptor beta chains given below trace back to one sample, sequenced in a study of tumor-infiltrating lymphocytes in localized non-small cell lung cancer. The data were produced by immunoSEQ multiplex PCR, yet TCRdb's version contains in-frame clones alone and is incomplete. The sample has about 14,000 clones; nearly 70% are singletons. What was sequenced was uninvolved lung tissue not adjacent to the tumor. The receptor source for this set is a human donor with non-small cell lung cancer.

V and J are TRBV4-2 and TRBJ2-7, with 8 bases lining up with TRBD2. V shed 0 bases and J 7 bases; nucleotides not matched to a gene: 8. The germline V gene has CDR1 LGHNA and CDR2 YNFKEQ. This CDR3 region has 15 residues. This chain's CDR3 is CASSQEIGGASEQYF. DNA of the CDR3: TGTGCCAGCAGCCAAGAGATCGGGGGGGCTAGTGAGCAGTACTTC.

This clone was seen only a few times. DNA of the CDR3: TGTGCCAGCAGCGCCCCCGGGACACCTAGAAACACCTTC. Its protein product is CASSAPGTPRNTF. V usage is TRBV9 and J usage is TRBJ1-2; D possibly corresponds to TRBD1 (6 bases). Germline assignment: CDR1 SGDLS and CDR2 YYNGEE. V was shortened by 3 bases and J by 12 bases, with 18 bases between the two germline ends. The CDR3 has 13 residues.

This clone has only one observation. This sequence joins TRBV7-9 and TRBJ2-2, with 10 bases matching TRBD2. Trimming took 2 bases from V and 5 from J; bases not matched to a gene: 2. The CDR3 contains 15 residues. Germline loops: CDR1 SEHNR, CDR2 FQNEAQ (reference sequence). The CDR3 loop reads CASSLTSGETGELFF. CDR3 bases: TGTGCCAGCAGCTTAACTAGCGGGGAAACCGGGGAGCTGTTTTTT.

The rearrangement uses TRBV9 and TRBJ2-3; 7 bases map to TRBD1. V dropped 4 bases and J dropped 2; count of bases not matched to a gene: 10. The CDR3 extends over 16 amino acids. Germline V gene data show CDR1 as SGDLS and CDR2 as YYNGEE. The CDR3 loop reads CASSLTGQSHTDTQYF. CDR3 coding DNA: TGTGCCAGCAGCCTAACGGGACAGAGCCACACAGATACGCAGTATTTT.

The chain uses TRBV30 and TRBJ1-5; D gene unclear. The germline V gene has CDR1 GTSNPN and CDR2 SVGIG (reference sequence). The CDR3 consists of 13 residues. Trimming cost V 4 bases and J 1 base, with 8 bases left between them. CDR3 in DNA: TGTGCCTGGAACGTTGGAAGCAATCAGCCCCAGCATTTT. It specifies CAWNVGSNQPQHF.

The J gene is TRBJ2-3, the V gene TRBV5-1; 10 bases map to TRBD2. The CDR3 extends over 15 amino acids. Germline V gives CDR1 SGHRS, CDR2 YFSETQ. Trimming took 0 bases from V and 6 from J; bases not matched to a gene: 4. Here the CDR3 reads CASSLDGAGGDTQYF. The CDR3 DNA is TGCGCCAGCAGCTTGGACGGAGCGGGAGGGGATACGCAGTATTTT.

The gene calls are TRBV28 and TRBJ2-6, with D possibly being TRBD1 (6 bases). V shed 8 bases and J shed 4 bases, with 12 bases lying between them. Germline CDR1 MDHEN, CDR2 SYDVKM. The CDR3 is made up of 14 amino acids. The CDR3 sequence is CASDRMEGANVLTF. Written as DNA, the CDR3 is TGTGCCAGCGACAGGATGGAAGGGGCCAACGTCCTGACTTTC. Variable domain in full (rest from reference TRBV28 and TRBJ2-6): DVKVTQSSRYLVKRTGEKVFLECVQDMDHENMFWYRQDPGLGLRLIYFSYDVKMKEKGDIPEGYSVSREKKERFSLILESASTNQTSMYLCASDRMEGANVLTFGAGSRLTVL.

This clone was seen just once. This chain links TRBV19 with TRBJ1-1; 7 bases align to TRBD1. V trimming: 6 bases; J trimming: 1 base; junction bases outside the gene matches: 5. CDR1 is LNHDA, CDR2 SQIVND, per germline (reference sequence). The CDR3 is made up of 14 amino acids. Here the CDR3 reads CASSLGQRNTEAFF. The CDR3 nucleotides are TGTGCCAGTAGCTTGGGACAGAGGAACACTGAAGCTTTCTTT.

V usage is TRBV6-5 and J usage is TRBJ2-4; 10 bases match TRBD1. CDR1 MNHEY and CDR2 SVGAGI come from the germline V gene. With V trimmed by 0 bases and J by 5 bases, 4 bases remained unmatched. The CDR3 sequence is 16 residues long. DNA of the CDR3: TGTGCCAGCAGTTACTCCGGGACAGGGGTAGAAAACATTCAGTACTTC. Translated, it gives CASSYSGTGVENIQYF.

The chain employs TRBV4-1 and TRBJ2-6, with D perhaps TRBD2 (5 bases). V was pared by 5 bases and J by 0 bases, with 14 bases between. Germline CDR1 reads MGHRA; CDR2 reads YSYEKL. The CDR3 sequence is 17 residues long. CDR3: CASSAGDPSSGANVLTF. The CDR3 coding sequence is TGCGCCAGCAGCGCCGGGGATCCAAGCTCTGGGGCCAACGTCCTGACTTTC.